The rows below give T cell receptor beta chains drawn from one sample of a study of shared clonotypes between healthy human individuals. Libraries were prepared by immunoSEQ multiplex PCR; TCRdb keeps only in-frame clonotypes and omits some of them. The table has 980,000 or so clones, approximately 76% seen once. Sequenced: memory CD4+ T cells sorted from blood. These receptor sequences come from a man aged 18 to 29 in good health. CDR3s include the opening cysteine and the closing phenylalanine or tryptophan. A D gene is named only where the DNA matches it firmly. Clone size appears in some rows only: once, few, many, or a class for an expanded clone.

TRBJ2-1,TRBV7-2,.,.,CASSLAGGTREQFF,TGTGCCAGCAGCTTAGCGGGGGGGACAAGGGAGCAGTTCTTC
TRBJ1-5,TRBV2,TRBD1,.,CASTPDRINQPQHF,TGTGCCAGCACCCCGGACAGGATCAATCAGCCCCAGCATTTT
TRBJ2-6,TRBV5-4,.,.,CASSLGPLSGANVLTF,TGTGCCAGCAGCTTGGGACCGCTCTCTGGGGCCAACGTCCTGACTTTC
TRBJ1-2,TRBV2,.,.,CASVPQRHFGYTF,TGTGCCAGCGTACCACAACGACATTTTGGCTACACCTTC
TRBJ2-5,TRBV13,TRBD1,once,CASSLTGPYANQETQYF,TGTGCCAGCAGCTTGACAGGGCCGTATGCAAACCAAGAGACCCAGTACTTC
TRBJ2-7,TRBV14,TRBD1,.,CASSPDRGSYEQYF,TGTGCCAGCAGCCCGGACAGGGGATCCTACGAGCAGTACTTC
TRBJ2-3,TRBV6-5,TRBD2,.,CASKTGLAGDTQYF,TGTGCCAGCAAAACGGGACTAGCAGGAGATACGCAGTATTTT
TRBJ1-5,TRBV7-2,.,.,CASSLGQSPSNQPQHF,TGTGCCAGCAGCCTAGGACAGTCACCTAGCAATCAGCCCCAGCATTTT
TRBJ2-7,TRBV27,.,few,CASSAGQIYEQYF,TGTGCCAGCAGTGCGGGACAGATCTACGAGCAGTACTTC
TRBJ2-4,TRBV14,TRBD2,once,CASSPKTGTSAGNIQYF,TGTGCCAGCAGCCCCAAAACCGGGACTAGCGCGGGAAACATTCAGTACTTC
TRBJ1-6,TRBV7-9,.,.,CASSLVLQSSYNSPLHF,TGTGCCAGCAGCTTAGTTCTCCAGAGCTCCTATAATTCACCCCTCCACTTT
TRBJ2-5,TRBV7-2,.,.,CASSRDRLETQYF,TGTGCCAGCAGTCGGGACCGTTTAGAGACCCAGTACTTC
TRBJ2-2,TRBV21-1,.,.,CASSLEPFNTGELFF,TGTGCCAGCAGCCTAGAACCTTTTAACACCGGGGAGCTGTTTTTT
TRBJ1-1,TRBV5-4,TRBD1,few,CATGTALNTEAFF,TGTGCCACAGGGACAGCTTTGAACACTGAAGCTTTCTTT
TRBJ2-2,TRBV5-6,TRBD2,.,CASGKGLASTGELFF,TGTGCCAGCGGCAAGGGACTAGCGAGCACCGGGGAGCTGTTTTTT
TRBJ1-4,TRBV10-2,TRBD1,.,CASSGQGAEKLFF,TGCGCCAGCAGTGGGCAGGGGGCGGAAAAACTGTTTTTT
TRBJ2-5,TRBV7-8,.,.,CASSNVGQTDWYF,TGTGCCAGCAGTAATGTGGGGCAGACGGATTGGTACTTC
TRBJ1-3,TRBV7-8,TRBD1,.,CASSLGDRASGNTIYF,TGTGCCAGCAGCTTAGGGGACAGGGCATCTGGAAACACCATATATTTT
TRBJ2-2,TRBV7-9,.,few,CASSLRLSDTGELFF,TGTGCCAGCAGCTTACGCCTAAGTGACACCGGGGAGCTGTTTTTT
TRBJ2-3,TRBV30,TRBD2,.,CAWSTGLAGSTSTDTQYF,TGTGCCTGGAGTACTGGACTAGCGGGGAGTACTAGCACAGATACGCAGTATTTT
TRBJ1-5,TRBV2,.,few,CASTLYSNQPQHF,TGTGCCAGCACGCTCTATAGCAATCAGCCCCAGCATTTT
TRBJ1-6,TRBV28,.,.,CASRGEGWRNSPLHF,TGTGCCAGCAGGGGGGAGGGATGGCGGAATTCACCCCTCCACTTT
TRBJ2-1,TRBV2,.,.,CASRLQGNEQFF,TGTGCCAGCAGATTACAGGGCAATGAGCAGTTCTTC
TRBJ2-1,TRBV5-1,.,.,CASSLVPGAAGEQFF,TGCGCCAGCAGCTTGGTTCCAGGGGCGGCGGGTGAGCAGTTCTTC
TRBJ2-7,TRBV6-1,.,.,CASRSLGSSYEQYF,TGTGCCAGCAGAAGCCTCGGAAGCTCCTACGAGCAGTACTTC
TRBJ1-2,TRBV23-1,.,once,CASSDRYALDGYTF,TGCGCCAGCAGTGACAGGTACGCACTGGATGGCTACACCTTC
TRBJ1-1,TRBV6-4,.,.,CASSIDRNTEAFF,TGTGCCAGCAGTATTGACAGGAACACTGAAGCTTTCTTT
TRBJ2-4,TRBV27,.,.,CASRSRGAGNIQYF,TGTGCCAGCAGGTCGAGGGGAGCGGGAAACATTCAGTACTTC
TRBJ1-4,TRBV6-1,TRBD1,few,CASSETHRGNEKLFF,TGTGCCAGCAGTGAAACTCACAGGGGTAATGAAAAACTGTTTTTT
TRBJ2-5,TRBV2,.,.,CASSRRGFRETQYF,TGTGCCAGCAGTCGTCGGGGGTTCAGAGAGACCCAGTACTTC
TRBJ2-7,TRBV5-1,.,.,CASSLRQVSYEQYF,TGCGCCAGCAGCTTGAGACAGGTATCCTACGAGCAGTACTTC
TRBJ2-7,TRBV7-2,TRBD2,many,CASSLAGVAGDWRSSYEQYF,TGTGCCAGCAGCTTAGCGGGGGTAGCGGGGGATTGGAGGAGCTCCTACGAGCAGTACTTC
TRBJ1-4,TRBV28,.,many,CASSLSATNEKLFF,TGTGCCAGCAGTTTATCCGCAACTAATGAAAAACTGTTTTTT
TRBJ2-3,TRBV10-3,TRBD1,.,CAISTDRGGADTQYF,TGTGCCATCAGCACCGACAGGGGTGGGGCAGATACGCAGTATTTT
TRBJ1-6,TRBV5-6,.,.,CASSSKMGYNSPLHF,TGTGCCAGCAGCTCCAAAATGGGGTATAATTCACCCCTCCACTTT
TRBJ2-6,TRBV19,TRBD1,once,CASSPGDRPGSGANVLTF,TGTGCCAGTAGCCCTGGGGACAGGCCGGGCTCTGGGGCCAACGTCCTGACTTTC
TRBJ2-3,TRBV5-1,.,.,CASTVAQGGFYTQYF,TGCGCCAGCACCGTCGCACAGGGGGGGTTCTATACGCAGTATTTT
TRBJ1-2,TRBV28,.,few,CASIPPQGRGNYGYTF,TGTGCCAGCATCCCCCCCCAGGGGCGCGGGAACTATGGCTACACCTTC
TRBJ1-6,TRBV27,.,.,CASRISYNSPLHF,TGTGCCAGCCGTATCTCCTATAATTCACCCCTCCACTTT
TRBJ1-3,TRBV10-3,.,.,CAISESGVRDSGNTIYF,TGTGCCATCAGTGAGTCTGGGGTCAGGGACTCTGGAAACACCATATATTTT
TRBJ2-3,TRBV5-4,TRBD1,few,CASSPGGGTGFLRTDTQYF,TGTGCCAGCAGCCCGGGGGGCGGGACAGGGTTTTTGCGCACAGATACGCAGTATTTT
TRBJ2-2,TRBV5-1,TRBD2,.,CASSLLAGDTGELFF,TGCGCCAGCAGCTTGCTAGCGGGGGACACCGGGGAGCTGTTTTTT
TRBJ2-7,TRBV28,.,.,CASSLWGDISYEQYF,TGTGCCAGCAGTTTATGGGGGGACATCTCCTACGAGCAGTACTTC
TRBJ1-1,TRBV5-4,.,once,CASSLGLRKDKGAEAFF,TGTGCCAGCAGCTTGGGCCTGAGGAAAGATAAGGGCGCTGAAGCTTTCTTT
TRBJ1-6,TRBV11-2,.,few,CASSLQGNNSPLHF,TGTGCCAGCAGCCTACAGGGAAATAATTCACCCCTCCACTTT
TRBJ2-3,TRBV27,.,.,CASSFSHGADTQYF,TGTGCCAGCAGTTTTTCCCACGGGGCAGATACGCAGTATTTT